Listed below are T cell receptor beta chains from one sample, sequenced in a study of blood T cells in healthy people across ages. TCRdb analysed the 5' RACE reads with MiXCR anew, one entry per CDR3 protein. The sample records 600,000 to 1,000,000 distinct CDR3 sequences, 55% to 75% being singletons. Input material: blood. The receptors were sampled from a man younger than 45 in good health. Each CDR3 is given with its conserved first and last residue. Each record gives: D gene, V gene, clone size, J gene, CDR3 length, CDR3 protein, CDR3 DNA. D genes are given only for firm matches. Rows may omit the clone size; those that give it use once, few, many or a size class.

NA,TRBV7-9,NA,TRBJ1-1,16,CASSPRVGGINTEAFF,TGTGCCAGCAGCCCCCGGGTGGGGGGAATAAACACTGAAGCTTTCTTT
TRBD1,TRBV20-1,NA,TRBJ2-7,15,CSARPRDRGLYEQYF,TGCAGTGCTAGACCCCGGGACAGGGGCCTCTACGAGCAGTACTTC
NA,TRBV5-5,NA,TRBJ2-7,15,CASSFLPATTYEQYF,TGTGCCAGCAGCTTTTTGCCGGCCACTACCTACGAGCAGTACTTC
NA,TRBV6-1,few,TRBJ1-1,15,CASSESPTVNTEAFF,TGTGCCAGCAGTGAAAGCCCGACAGTGAACACTGAAGCTTTCTTT
TRBD1,TRBV12-3/TRBV12-4,few,TRBJ2-1,16,CASNPSHNRGRNEQFF,TGTGCCAGCAACCCTTCTCATAACAGGGGACGCAATGAGCAGTTCTTC
NA,TRBV28,NA,TRBJ2-4,14,CASSLPSGTGEQYF,TGTGCCAGCAGTTTACCTAGCGGGACAGGAGAGCAGTACTTC
NA,TRBV29-1,NA,TRBJ2-1,14,CGVVGGSSYNEQFF,TGCGGCGTTGTCGGTGGGAGCTCCTACAATGAGCAGTTCTTC
TRBD1,TRBV2,few,TRBJ2-4,14,CASKEGQGAVQQYF,TGTGCCAGCAAAGAAGGACAGGGGGCAGTTCAGCAGTACTTC
NA,TRBV18,NA,TRBJ1-1,14,CASATDSMNTEAFF,TGTGCCAGCGCAACGGACAGCATGAACACTGAAGCTTTCTTT
NA,TRBV11-3,NA,TRBJ2-1,12,CASSSAPSEQFF,TGTGCCAGCAGCTCGGCCCCTTCTGAGCAGTTCTTC
NA,TRBV28,NA,TRBJ2-5,14,CASNHHHSYNEQYF,TGTGCCAGCAATCACCACCACTCCTACAATGAGCAGTACTTC
NA,TRBV10-3,NA,TRBJ1-2,12,CAMSTVNYGYTF,TGTGCCATGTCGACAGTTAACTATGGCTACACCTTC
NA,TRBV7-6,few,TRBJ2-7,15,CASSLALGGIGEQYF,TGTGCCAGCAGCTTAGCGTTAGGGGGGATCGGCGAGCAGTACTTC
TRBD2,TRBV6-2/TRBV6-3,NA,TRBJ2-1,13,CASLLAGGNEQFF,TGTGCCAGCCTACTAGCGGGAGGAAATGAGCAGTTCTTC
NA,TRBV5-1,NA,TRBJ2-5,14,CASSPGSMGETQYF,TGCGCCAGCAGTCCAGGGTCCATGGGGGAGACCCAGTACTTC
NA,TRBV28,NA,TRBJ2-2,13,CASRPVRSGELFF,TGTGCCAGCAGACCCGTTCGTTCCGGGGAGCTGTTTTTT
TRBD1,TRBV6-1,NA,TRBJ2-5,14,CASSAGTGVETQYF,TGTGCCAGCAGCGCCGGGACAGGGGTAGAGACCCAGTACTTC
NA,TRBV20-1,NA,TRBJ2-4,16,CSASQGPPMGDMEQYF,TGCAGTGCTAGTCAGGGGCCACCGATGGGGGATATGGAGCAGTACTTC
NA,TRBV5-1,NA,TRBJ2-1,14,CASTRDQGSNEQFF,TGCGCCAGCACCCGCGATCAGGGTTCCAATGAGCAGTTCTTC
NA,TRBV15,NA,TRBJ1-5,16,CATSRVEVSSNQPQHF,TGTGCCACCAGCAGAGTTGAGGTCAGTAGCAATCAGCCCCAGCATTTT
NA,TRBV6-5,NA,TRBJ1-2,16,CASSYSMVTANYGYTF,TGTGCCAGCAGTTACTCGATGGTTACAGCCAACTATGGCTACACCTTC
NA,TRBV7-2,NA,TRBJ2-5,14,CASSSNTPQETQYF,TGTGCCAGCAGCTCAAACACCCCCCAAGAGACCCAGTACTTC
TRBD1,TRBV20-1,NA,TRBJ1-5,18,CSAREGGYRTGGPQPQHF,TGCAGTGCTAGAGAAGGGGGGTATAGGACAGGGGGACCACAGCCCCAGCATTTT
TRBD1,TRBV7-8,NA,TRBJ2-7,16,CASSSPRVGGFYEQYF,TGTGCCAGCAGCTCCCCCAGGGTAGGGGGCTTCTACGAGCAGTACTTC
NA,TRBV20-1,NA,TRBJ2-5,13,CSALAPSQETQYF,TGCAGTGCTTTAGCGCCTAGTCAAGAGACCCAGTACTTC
NA,TRBV28,NA,TRBJ1-5,12,CASSLRVQPQHF,TGTGCCAGCAGTTTACGGGTTCAGCCCCAGCATTTT
NA,TRBV12-3/TRBV12-4,NA,TRBJ2-1,15,CARSTLALPPNEQFF,TGTGCCCGCAGTACCTTAGCCCTACCGCCCAATGAGCAGTTCTTC
NA,TRBV9,NA,TRBJ2-1,14,CAGSVGFGANEQFF,TGTGCCGGCAGCGTAGGATTCGGGGCTAATGAGCAGTTCTTC
NA,TRBV7-6,NA,TRBJ2-5,12,CASSLAGYGQYF,TGTGCCAGCAGCTTGGCAGGCTACGGGCAGTACTTC
NA,TRBV30,NA,TRBJ2-7,13,CAWQLGGRNEQYF,TGTGCCTGGCAGCTAGGGGGTCGGAACGAGCAGTACTTC
NA,TRBV10-3,NA,TRBJ2-1,13,CAISDSSLNEQFF,TGTGCCATCTCCGACAGTAGCCTCAATGAGCAGTTCTTC
NA,TRBV10-3,few,TRBJ1-2,11,CAISEIDGYTF,TGTGCCATCAGTGAAATAGATGGCTACACCTTC
NA,TRBV4-1,NA,TRBJ1-6,18,CASSQEGFFGSYNSPLHF,TGCGCCAGCAGCCAAGAGGGGTTTTTTGGCTCCTATAATTCACCCCTCCACTTT
TRBD2,TRBV7-2,NA,TRBJ2-1,17,CASSLQLPREGRNEQFF,TGTGCCAGCAGCTTACAACTCCCCCGGGAGGGCCGAAATGAGCAGTTCTTC
TRBD1,TRBV2,few,TRBJ1-2,14,CASRKGRDRGGYTF,TGTGCCAGCAGGAAAGGGCGGGACAGAGGCGGCTACACCTTC
NA,TRBV7-3,NA,TRBJ1-1,12,CASSNLNTEAFF,TGTGCCAGCAGTAATCTTAACACTGAAGCTTTCTTT
NA,TRBV3-1,NA,TRBJ2-3,15,CASRHGGPSTDTQYF,TGTGCCAGCAGACACGGCGGGCCCAGCACAGATACGCAGTATTTT
TRBD2,TRBV20-1,NA,TRBJ2-3,20,CSARTVWLAGERGGVDTQYF,TGCAGTGCTAGAACGGTTTGGCTAGCGGGAGAGAGGGGGGGGGTGGATACGCAGTATTTT
NA,TRBV9,NA,TRBJ1-1,13,CASSTRGVTEAFF,TGTGCCAGCAGCACCAGAGGGGTCACTGAAGCTTTCTTT
TRBD1,TRBV3-1,NA,TRBJ1-4,14,CASRDRAADEKLFF,TGTGCCAGCCGGGACAGGGCCGCTGACGAAAAACTGTTTTTT